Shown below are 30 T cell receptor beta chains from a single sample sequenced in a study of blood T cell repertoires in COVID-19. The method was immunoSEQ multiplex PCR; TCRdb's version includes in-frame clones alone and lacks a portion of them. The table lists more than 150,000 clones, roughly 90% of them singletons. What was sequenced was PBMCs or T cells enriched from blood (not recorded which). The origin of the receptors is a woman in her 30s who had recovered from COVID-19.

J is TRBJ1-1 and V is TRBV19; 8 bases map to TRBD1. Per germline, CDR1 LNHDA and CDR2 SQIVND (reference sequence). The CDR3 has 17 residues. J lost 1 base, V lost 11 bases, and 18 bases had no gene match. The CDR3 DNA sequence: TGTGCCGTACTTCGGGGCAGGGGGCTATCGGAGAACACTGAAGCTTTCTTT. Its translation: CAVLRGRGLSENTEAFF. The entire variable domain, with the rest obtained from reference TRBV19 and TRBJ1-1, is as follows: DGGITQSPKYLFRKEGQNVTLSCEQNLNHDAMYWYRQDPGQGLRLIYYSQIVNDFQKGDIAEGYSVSREKKESFPLTVTSAQKNPTAFYLCAVLRGRGLSENTEAFFGQGTRLTVV.

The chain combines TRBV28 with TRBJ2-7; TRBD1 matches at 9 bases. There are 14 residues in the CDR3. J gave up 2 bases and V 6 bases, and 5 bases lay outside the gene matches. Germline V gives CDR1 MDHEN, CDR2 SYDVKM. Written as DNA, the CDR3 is TGTGCCAGCAGCAGACAGGGGGAGACCTACGAGCAGTACTTC. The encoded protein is CASSRQGETYEQYF.

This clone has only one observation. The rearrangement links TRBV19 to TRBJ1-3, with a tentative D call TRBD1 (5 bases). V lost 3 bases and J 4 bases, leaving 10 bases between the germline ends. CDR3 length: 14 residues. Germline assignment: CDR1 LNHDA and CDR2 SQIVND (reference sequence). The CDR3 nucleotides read TGTGCCAGTAGTATGCTCCAGGGAGGAAACACCATATATTTT. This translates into CASSMLQGGNTIYF.

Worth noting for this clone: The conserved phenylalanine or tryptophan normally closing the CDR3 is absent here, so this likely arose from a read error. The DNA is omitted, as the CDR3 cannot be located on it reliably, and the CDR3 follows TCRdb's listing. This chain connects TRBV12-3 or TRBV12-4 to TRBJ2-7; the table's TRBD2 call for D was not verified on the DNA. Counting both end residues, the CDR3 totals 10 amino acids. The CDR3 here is CASSWTSGSL.

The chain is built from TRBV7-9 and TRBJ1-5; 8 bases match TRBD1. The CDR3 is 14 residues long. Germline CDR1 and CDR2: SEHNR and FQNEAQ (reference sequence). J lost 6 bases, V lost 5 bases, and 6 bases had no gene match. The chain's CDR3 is CASSQDRDSQPQHF. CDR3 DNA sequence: TGTGCCAGCAGCCAGGACAGGGACAGTCAGCCCCAGCATTTT.

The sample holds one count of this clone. This CDR3 reads CASSAHRGLEAFF. CDR3 sequence (DNA): TGTGCCAGCAGCGCGCACAGGGGGCTTGAAGCTTTCTTT. The chain carries TRBV7-3 and TRBJ1-1, with 9 nucleotides matching TRBD1. The V and J ends lost 5 bases and 7 bases, in that order; junction bases with no gene match: 5. Germline V gene sequence: CDR1 SGHTA, CDR2 FQGTGA. There are 13 residues in the CDR3.

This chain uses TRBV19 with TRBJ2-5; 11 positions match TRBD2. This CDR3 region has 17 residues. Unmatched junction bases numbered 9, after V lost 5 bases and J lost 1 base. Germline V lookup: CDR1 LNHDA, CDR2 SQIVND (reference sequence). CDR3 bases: TGTGCCAGTAGTTTGGGACTAGCGGTGACCCCCCAAGAGACCCAGTACTTC. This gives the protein CASSLGLAVTPQETQYF.

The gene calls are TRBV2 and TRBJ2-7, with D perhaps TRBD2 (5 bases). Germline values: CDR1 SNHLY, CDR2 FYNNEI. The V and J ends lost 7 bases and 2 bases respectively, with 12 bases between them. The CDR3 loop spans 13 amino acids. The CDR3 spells CASTVRVAYEQYF. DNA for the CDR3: TGTGCCAGCACCGTGAGGGTCGCCTACGAGCAGTACTTC.

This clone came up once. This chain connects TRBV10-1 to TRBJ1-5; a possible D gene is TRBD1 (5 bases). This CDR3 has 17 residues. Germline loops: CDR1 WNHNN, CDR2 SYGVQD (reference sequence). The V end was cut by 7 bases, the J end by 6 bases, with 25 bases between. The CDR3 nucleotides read TGCGCCAGCAAACTGCGGCAGGGAGGCCTACCCAGTCAGCCCCAGCATTTT. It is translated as CASKLRQGGLPSQPQHF.

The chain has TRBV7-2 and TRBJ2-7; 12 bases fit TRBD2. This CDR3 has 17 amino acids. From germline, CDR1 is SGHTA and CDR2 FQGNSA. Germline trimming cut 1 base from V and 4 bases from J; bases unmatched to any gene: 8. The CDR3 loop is CASSLEGLAGGRYEQYF. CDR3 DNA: TGTGCCAGCAGCTTAGAGGGGCTAGCGGGGGGGCGGTACGAGCAGTACTTC.

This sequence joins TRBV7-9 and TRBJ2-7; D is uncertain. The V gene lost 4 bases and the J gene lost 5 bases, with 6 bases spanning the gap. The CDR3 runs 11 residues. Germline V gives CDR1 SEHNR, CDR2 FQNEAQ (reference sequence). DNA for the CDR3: TGTGCCAGCAGCTCGTTCGACGAGCAGTACTTC. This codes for CASSSFDEQYF.

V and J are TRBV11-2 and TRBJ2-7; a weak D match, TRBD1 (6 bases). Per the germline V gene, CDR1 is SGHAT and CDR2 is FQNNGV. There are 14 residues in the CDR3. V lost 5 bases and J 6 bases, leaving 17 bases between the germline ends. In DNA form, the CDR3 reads TGTGCCAGCAGCCCAGAAGGGGGTTGGCCCGAGCAGTACTTC. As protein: CASSPEGGWPEQYF.

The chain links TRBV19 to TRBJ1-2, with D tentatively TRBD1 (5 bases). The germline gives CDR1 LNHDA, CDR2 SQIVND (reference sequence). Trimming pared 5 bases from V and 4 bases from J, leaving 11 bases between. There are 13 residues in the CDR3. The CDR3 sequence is CASSATALYGYTF. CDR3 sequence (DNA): TGTGCCAGTAGTGCGACAGCCCTCTATGGCTACACCTTC.

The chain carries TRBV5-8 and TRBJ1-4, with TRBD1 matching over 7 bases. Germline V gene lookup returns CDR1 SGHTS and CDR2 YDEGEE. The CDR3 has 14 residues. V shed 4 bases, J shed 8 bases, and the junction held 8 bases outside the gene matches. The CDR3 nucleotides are TGTGCCAGCAGCCCGCGACAGGGAAGGGAAAAACTGTTTTTT. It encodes CASSPRQGREKLFF.

CDR3 amino acids: CASKQPGLANDYRNNEQFF. CDR3 sequence (DNA): TGTGCCAGCAAACAACCGGGACTAGCGAACGATTATCGCAACAATGAGCAGTTCTTC. The chain links TRBV27 to TRBJ2-1; 10 bases agree with TRBD2. CDR1 and CDR2 (germline): MNHEY, SMNVEV (reference sequence). CDR3 length: 19 residues. The trim removed 7 bases at V and 5 bases at J, leaving 20 bases unmatched.

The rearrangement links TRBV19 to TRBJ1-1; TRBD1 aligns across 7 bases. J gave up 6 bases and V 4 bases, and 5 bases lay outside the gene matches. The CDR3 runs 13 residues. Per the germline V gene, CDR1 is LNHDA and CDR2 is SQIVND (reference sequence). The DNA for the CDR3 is TGTGCCAGTAGTAAACAGGGGAGCGCTGAAGCTTTCTTT. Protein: CASSKQGSAEAFF.

The chain's CDR3 is CATNQGKRTEAFF. The CDR3 nucleotides read TGTGCCACTAATCAGGGGAAGAGGACTGAAGCTTTCTTT. This chain joins TRBV6-5 and TRBJ1-1; the D gene is possibly TRBD1 (6 bases). With 10 bases removed from V and 5 bases from J, the gap between germline ends came to 17 bases. CDR1 and CDR2 from the germline V gene are MNHEY and SVGAGI. The length of the CDR3 is 13 residues.

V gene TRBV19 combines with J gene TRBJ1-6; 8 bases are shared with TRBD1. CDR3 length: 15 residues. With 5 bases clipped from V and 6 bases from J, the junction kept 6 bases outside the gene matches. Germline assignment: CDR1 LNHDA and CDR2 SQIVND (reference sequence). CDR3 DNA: TGTGCCAGTAGTTGGGGGACAGGAGGTAATTCACCCCTCCACTTT. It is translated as CASSWGTGGNSPLHF.

CDR3 region: CAWGPEEGPRGEQFF. CDR3 DNA sequence: TGTGCCTGGGGACCGGAGGAGGGCCCGAGGGGTGAGCAGTTCTTC. V is TRBV30 and J is TRBJ2-1, with D tentatively TRBD2 (6 bases). CDR1 and CDR2 (germline): GTSNPN, SVGIG (reference sequence). Between the trimmed V and J ends, which lost 5 bases and 9 bases, there was a span of 23 bases. The CDR3 length is 15 residues.

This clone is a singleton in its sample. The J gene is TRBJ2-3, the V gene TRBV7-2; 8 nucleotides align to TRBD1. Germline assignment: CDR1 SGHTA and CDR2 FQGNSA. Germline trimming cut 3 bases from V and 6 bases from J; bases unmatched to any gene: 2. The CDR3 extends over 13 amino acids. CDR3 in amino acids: CASSLTGEDTQYF. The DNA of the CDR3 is TGTGCCAGCAGCTTGACAGGGGAGGATACGCAGTATTTT.

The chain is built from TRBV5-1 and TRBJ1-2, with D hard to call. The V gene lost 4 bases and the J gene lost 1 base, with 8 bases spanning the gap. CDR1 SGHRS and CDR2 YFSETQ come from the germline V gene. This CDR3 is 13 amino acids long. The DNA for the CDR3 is TGCGCCAGCAGCGTTCAGGTTAACTATGGCTACACCTTC. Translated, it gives CASSVQVNYGYTF.

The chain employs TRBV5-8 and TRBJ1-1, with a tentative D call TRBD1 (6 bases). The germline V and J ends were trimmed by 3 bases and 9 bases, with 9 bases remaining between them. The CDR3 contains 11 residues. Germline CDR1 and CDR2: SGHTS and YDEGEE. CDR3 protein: CASSSGQKAFF. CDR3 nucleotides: TGTGCCAGCAGCTCCGGACAGAAAGCTTTCTTT.

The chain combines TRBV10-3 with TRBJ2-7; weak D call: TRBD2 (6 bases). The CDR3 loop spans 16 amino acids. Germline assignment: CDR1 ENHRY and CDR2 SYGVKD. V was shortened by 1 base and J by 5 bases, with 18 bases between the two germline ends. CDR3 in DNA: TGTGCCATCAGTGAGTGGGAGGACGTAGAGACCGACGAGCAGTACTTC. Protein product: CAISEWEDVETDEQYF.

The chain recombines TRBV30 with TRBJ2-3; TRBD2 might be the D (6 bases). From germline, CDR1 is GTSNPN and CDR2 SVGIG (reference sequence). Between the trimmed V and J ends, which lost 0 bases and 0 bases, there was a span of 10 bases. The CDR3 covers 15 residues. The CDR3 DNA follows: TGTGCCTGGAGTGTACGGAGCGGGAGCACAGATACGCAGTATTTT. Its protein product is CAWSVRSGSTDTQYF.

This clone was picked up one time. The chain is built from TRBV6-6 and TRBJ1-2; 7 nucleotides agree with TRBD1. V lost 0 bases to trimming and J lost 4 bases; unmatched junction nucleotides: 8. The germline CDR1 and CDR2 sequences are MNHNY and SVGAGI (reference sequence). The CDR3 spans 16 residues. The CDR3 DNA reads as TGTGCCAGCAGTTACTCAAGACAGGGAAAGGCCTATGGCTACACCTTC. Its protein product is CASSYSRQGKAYGYTF.

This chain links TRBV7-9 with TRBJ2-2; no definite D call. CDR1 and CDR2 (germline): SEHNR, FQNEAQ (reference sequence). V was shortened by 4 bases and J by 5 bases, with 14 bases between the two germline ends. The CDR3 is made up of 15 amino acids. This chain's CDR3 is CASSSFLVETGELFF. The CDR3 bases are TGTGCCAGCAGCTCATTCCTCGTAGAGACCGGGGAGCTGTTTTTT.

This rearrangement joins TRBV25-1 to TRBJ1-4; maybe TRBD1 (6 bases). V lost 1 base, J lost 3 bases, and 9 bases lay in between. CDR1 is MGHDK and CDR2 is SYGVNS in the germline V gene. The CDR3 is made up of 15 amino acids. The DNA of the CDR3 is TGTGCCAGCAGTGAATTAACAGGGCCTAATGAAAAACTGTTTTTT. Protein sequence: CASSELTGPNEKLFF.

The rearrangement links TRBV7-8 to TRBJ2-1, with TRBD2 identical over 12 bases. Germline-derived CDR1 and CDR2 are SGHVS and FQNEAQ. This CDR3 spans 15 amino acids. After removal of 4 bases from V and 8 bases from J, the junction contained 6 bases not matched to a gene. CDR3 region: CASSSTTSGGDEQFF. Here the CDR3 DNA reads TGTGCCAGCAGCTCAACGACTAGCGGGGGCGATGAGCAGTTCTTC.

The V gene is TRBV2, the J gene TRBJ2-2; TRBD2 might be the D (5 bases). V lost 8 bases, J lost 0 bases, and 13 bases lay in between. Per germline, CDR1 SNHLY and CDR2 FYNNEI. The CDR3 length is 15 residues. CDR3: CASWRQATNTGELFF. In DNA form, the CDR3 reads TGTGCCAGCTGGAGGCAGGCGACGAACACCGGGGAGCTGTTTTTT.

The CDR3 bases are TGTGCCAGCAGCCTCGACAGGGGCGCCAACACTGAAGCTTTCTTT. It encodes CASSLDRGANTEAFF. The chain recombines TRBV7-3 with TRBJ1-1; TRBD1 matches at 8 bases. This CDR3 comprises 15 residues. CDR1 and CDR2 from the germline V gene are SGHTA and FQGTGA. J gave up 2 bases and V 5 bases, and 7 bases lay outside the gene matches.